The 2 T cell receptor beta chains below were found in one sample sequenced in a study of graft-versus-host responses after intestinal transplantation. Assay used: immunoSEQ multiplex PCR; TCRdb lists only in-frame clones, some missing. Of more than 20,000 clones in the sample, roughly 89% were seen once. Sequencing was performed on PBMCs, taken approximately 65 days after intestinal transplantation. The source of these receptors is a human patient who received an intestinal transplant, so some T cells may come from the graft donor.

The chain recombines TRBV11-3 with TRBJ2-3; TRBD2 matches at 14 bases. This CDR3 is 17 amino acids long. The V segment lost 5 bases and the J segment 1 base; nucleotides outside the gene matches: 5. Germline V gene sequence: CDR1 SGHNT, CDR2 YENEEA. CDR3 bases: TGTGCCAGCAGCCGTTCGACTAGCGGGGGGGGCACAGATACGCAGTATTTT. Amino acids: CASSRSTSGGGTDTQYF.

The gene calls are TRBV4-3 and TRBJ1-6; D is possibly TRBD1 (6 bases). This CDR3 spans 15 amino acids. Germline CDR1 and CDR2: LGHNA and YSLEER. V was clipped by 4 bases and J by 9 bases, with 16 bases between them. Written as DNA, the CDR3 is TGCGCCAGCAGCCTAAAGGTACAGGGAAGTTCACCCCTCCACTTT. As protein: CASSLKVQGSSPLHF.